This TCR beta chain appears in the sequencing data of a study of T cells in Graves' hyperthyroidism and ophthalmopathy. Across the whole study: Peripheral blood was obtained at initial diagnosis, preceding any treatment.

With regard to this clonotype: What it recognizes is unknown.

The source material, RNA transcripts, was used to amplify TCR beta CDR3 regions. The study used the HTBI primer set for a first-round RT-PCR of the TCR CDR3. TCRdb reanalysed the multiplex PCR reads using MiXCR and keeps one entry per CDR3 protein. In the table there are some 440,000 distinct CDR3 sequences, more than 15% of which are singletons. Study-level findings and limits: Most thyroid clonotypes expanded above 0.001 appeared in blood too.

V lost 7 bases and J lost 0; bases outside the gene matches: 6. Germline V gene sequence: CDR1 SQVTM, CDR2 ANQGSEA. The CDR3 sequence is 13 residues long. In patients aged 18 to 65, hyperthyroidism was newly diagnosed, with duration under 2 months. Thyroid ultrasound and orbital computed tomography, with clinical symptoms and serum thyroxine and TRAb, informed diagnoses. The material sequenced was blood. The sequence came from a woman between 18 and 29 years old with Graves' hyperthyroidism. J is TRBJ2-7 and V is TRBV29-1; 7 positions match TRBD2. Here the CDR3 reads CSARTRNSYEQYF. The CDR3 bases are TGCAGCGCCAGGACTAGAAACTCCTACGAGCAGTACTTC.